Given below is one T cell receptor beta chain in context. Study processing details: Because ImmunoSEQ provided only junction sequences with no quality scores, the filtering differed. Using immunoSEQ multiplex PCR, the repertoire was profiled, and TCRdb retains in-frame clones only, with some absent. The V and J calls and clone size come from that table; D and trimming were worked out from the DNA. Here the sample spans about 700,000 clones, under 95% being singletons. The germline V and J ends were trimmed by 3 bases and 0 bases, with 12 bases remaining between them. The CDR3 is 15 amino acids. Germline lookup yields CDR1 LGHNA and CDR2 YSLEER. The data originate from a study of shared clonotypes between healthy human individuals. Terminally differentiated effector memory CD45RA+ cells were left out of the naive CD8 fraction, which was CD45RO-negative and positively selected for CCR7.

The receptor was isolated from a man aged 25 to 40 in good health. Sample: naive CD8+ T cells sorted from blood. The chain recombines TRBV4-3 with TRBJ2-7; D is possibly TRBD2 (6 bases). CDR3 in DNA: TGCGCCAGCAGCCAGGGGACTTCCCGCTCCTACGAGCAGTACTTC. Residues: CASSQGTSRSYEQYF.